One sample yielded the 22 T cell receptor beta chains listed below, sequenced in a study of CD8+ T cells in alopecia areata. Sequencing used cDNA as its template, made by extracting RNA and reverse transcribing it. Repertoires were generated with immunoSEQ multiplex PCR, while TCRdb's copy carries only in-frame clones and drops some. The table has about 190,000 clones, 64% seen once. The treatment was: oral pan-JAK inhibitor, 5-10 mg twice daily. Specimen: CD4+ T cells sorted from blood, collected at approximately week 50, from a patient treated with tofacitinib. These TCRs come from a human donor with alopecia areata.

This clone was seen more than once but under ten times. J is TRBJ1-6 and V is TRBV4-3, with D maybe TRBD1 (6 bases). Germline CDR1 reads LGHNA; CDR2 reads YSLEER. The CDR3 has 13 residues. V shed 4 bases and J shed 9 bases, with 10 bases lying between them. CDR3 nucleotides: TGCGCCAGCAGCCCCTCAGGGGTTTCACCCCTCCACTTT. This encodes CASSPSGVSPLHF.

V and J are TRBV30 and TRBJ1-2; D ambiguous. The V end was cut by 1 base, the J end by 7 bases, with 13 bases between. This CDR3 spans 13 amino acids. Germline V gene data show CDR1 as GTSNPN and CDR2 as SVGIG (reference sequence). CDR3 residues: CAWSASGIGGYTF. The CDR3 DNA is TGTGCCTGGAGTGCTTCTGGAATAGGTGGCTACACCTTC.

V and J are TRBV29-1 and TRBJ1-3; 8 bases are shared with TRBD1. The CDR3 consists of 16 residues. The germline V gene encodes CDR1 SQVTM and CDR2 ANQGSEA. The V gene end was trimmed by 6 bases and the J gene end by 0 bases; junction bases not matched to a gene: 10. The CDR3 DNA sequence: TGCAGCGTATCCAGGGGGCTACCCGCCTCTGGAAACACCATATATTTT. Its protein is CSVSRGLPASGNTIYF.

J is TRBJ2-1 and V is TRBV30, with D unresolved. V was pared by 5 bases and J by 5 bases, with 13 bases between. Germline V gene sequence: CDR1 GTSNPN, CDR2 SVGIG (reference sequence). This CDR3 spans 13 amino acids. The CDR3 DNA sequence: TGTGCCTGGGGGCTTAATCTGAACAATGAGCAGTTCTTC. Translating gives CAWGLNLNNEQFF.

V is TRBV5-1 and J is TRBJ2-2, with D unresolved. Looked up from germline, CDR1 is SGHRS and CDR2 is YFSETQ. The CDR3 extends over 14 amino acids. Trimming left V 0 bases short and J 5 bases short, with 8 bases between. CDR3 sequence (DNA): TGCGCCAGCAGCTTGGACCATTCGACCGGGGAGCTGTTTTTT. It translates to CASSLDHSTGELFF.

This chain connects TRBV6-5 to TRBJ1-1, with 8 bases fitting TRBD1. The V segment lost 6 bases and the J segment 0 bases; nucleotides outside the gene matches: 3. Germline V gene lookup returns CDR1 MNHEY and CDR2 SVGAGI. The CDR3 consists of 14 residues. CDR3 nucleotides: TGTGCCAGCAGCCGGGACAGGATGAACACTGAAGCTTTCTTT. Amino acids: CASSRDRMNTEAFF.

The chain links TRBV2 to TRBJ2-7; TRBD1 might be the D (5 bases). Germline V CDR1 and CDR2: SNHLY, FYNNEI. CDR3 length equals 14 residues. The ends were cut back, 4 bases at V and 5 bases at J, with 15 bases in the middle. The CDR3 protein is CASSVSGFLDEQYF. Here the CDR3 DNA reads TGTGCCAGCAGTGTCTCAGGGTTTTTGGACGAGCAGTACTTC.

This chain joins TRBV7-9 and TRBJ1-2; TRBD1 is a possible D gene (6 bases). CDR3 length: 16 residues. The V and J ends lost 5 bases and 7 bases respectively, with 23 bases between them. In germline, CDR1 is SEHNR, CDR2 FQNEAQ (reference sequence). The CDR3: CASSLEGTRAMVGYTF. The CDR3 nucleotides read TGTGCCAGCAGCCTAGAAGGGACAAGAGCTATGGTTGGCTACACCTTC.

CDR3 sequence reads: CASSSQGQGGNEQFF. The CDR3 DNA reads as TGTGCCAGCAGCTCCCAGGGACAGGGGGGTAATGAGCAGTTCTTC. The chain recombines TRBV7-8 with TRBJ2-1, with 11 bases fitting TRBD1. Germline-derived CDR1 and CDR2 are SGHVS and FQNEAQ. This CDR3 spans 15 amino acids. J lost 7 bases, V lost 4 bases, and 6 bases had no gene match.

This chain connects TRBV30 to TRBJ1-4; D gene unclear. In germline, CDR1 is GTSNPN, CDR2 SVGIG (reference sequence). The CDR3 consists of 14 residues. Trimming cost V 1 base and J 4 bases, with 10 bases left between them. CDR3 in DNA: TGTGCCTGGAGTGAGAATTCAATTAATGAAAAACTGTTTTTT. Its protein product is CAWSENSINEKLFF.

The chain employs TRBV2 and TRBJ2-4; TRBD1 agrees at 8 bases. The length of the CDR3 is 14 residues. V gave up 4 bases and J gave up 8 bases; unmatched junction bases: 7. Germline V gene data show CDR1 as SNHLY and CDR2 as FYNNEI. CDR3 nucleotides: TGTGCCAGCAGTGTCGGGACAGGCACGTACATTCAGTACTTC. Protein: CASSVGTGTYIQYF.

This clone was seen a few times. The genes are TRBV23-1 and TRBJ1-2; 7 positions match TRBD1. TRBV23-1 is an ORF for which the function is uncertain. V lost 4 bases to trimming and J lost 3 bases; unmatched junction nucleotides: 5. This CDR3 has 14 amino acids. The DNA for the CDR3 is TGCGCCAGCAGTCTACAGGGGCCCTACTATGGCTACACCTTC. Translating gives CASSLQGPYYGYTF.

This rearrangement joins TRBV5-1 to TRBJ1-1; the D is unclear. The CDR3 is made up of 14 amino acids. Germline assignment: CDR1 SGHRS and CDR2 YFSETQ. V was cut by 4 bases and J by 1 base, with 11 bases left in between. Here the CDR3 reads CASSPSGRNTEAFF. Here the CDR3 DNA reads TGCGCCAGCAGCCCGAGCGGACGGAACACTGAAGCTTTCTTT.

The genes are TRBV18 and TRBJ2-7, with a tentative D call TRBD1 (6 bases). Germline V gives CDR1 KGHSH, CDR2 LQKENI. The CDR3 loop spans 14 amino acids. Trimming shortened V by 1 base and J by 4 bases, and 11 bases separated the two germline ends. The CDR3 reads CASSPLGTSYEQYF. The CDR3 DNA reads TGTGCCAGCTCACCACTAGGGACAAGTTACGAGCAGTACTTC.

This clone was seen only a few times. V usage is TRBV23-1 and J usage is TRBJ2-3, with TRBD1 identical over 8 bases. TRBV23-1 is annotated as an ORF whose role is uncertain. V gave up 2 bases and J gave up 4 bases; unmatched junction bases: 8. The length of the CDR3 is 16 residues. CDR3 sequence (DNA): TGCGCCAGCAGTCAAGCGGACAGGGTGGAGGCAGATACGCAGTATTTT. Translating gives CASSQADRVEADTQYF.

The CDR3 nucleotides read TGTGCCAGCAGCGTAGAGGCTGTCCGGGACACTGAAGCTTTCTTT. Translated: CASSVEAVRDTEAFF. J is TRBJ1-1 and V is TRBV9; no reliable D call. The V and J ends lost 0 bases and 3 bases respectively, with 12 bases between them. The germline V gene encodes CDR1 SGDLS and CDR2 YYNGEE. There are 15 residues in the CDR3.

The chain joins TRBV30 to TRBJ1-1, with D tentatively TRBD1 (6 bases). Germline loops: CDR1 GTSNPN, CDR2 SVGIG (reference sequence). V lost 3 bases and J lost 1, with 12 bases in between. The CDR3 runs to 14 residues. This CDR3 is CAWRIKTGNTEAFF. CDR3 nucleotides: TGTGCCTGGAGGATCAAGACAGGGAACACTGAAGCTTTCTTT.

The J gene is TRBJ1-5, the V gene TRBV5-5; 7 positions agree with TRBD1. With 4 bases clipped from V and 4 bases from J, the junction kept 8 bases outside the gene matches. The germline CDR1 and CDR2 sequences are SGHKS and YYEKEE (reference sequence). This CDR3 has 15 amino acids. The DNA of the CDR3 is TGTGCCAGCAGCCCCGTGACAGGGACTAATCAGCCCCAGCATTTT. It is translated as CASSPVTGTNQPQHF.

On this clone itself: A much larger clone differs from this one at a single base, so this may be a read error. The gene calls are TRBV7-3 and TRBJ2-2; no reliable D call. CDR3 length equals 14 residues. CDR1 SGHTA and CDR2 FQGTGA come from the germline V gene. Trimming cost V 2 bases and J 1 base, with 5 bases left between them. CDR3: CASSLDKNTGELFF. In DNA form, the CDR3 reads TGTGCCAGCAGCTTAGACAAGAACACCGGGGAGCTGTTTTTT. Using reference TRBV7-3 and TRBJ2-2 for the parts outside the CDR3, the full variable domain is GAGVSQTPSNKVTEKGKYVELRCDPISGHTALYWYRQSLGQGPEFLIYFQGTGAADDSGLPNDRFFAVRPEGSVSTLKIQRTERGDSAVYLCASSLDKNTGELFFGEGSRLTVL.

CDR3 sequence (DNA): TGCAGCGTTGCCCACCTGGCCCAACCCGGGAATGAGCAGTTCTTC. Its protein is CSVAHLAQPGNEQFF. The gene calls are TRBV29-1 and TRBJ2-1; the D is unclear. Deletions cut 4 bases from V and 7 bases from J, with 20 bases between. Germline-derived CDR1 and CDR2 are SQVTM and ANQGSEA. The CDR3 covers 15 residues.

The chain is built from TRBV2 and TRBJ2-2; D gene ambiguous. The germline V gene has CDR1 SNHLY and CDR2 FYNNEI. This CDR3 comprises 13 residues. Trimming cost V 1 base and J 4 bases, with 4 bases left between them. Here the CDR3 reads CASSEGFTGELFF. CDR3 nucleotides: TGTGCCAGCAGTGAAGGCTTCACCGGGGAGCTGTTTTTT.

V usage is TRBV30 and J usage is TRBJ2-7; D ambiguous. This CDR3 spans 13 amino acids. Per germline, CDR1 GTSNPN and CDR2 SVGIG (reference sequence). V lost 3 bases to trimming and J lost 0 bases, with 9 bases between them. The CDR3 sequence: CAWSRRPSYEQYF. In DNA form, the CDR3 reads TGTGCCTGGAGCCGCCGACCCTCCTACGAGCAGTACTTC.